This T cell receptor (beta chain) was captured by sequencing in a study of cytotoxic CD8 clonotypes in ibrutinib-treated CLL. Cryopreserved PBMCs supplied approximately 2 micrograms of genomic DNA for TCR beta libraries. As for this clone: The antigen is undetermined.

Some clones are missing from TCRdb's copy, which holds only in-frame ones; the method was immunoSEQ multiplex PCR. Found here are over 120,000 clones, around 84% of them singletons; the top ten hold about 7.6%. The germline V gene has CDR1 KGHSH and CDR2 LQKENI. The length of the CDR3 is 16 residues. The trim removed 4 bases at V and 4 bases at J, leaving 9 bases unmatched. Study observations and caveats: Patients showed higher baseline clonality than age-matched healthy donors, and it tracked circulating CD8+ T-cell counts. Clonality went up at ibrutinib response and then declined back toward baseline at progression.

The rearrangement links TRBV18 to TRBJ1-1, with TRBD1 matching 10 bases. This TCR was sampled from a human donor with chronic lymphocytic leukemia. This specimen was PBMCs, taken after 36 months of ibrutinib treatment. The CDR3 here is CASSQETGGVSTEAFF. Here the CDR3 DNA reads TGTGCCAGCTCACAGGAGACAGGGGGCGTGAGCACTGAAGCTTTCTTT. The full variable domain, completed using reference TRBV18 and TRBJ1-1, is NAGVMQNPRHLVRRRGQEARLRCSPMKGHSHVYWYRQLPEEGLKFMVYLQKENIIDESGMPKERFSAEFPKEGPSILRIQQVVRGDSAAYFCASSQETGGVSTEAFFGQGTRLTVV.